This T cell receptor beta chain was recovered during a study of CD8 T cells in Susac syndrome. Study background: At blood draw, Susac syndrome patients were therapy-naive, on corticosteroids, or on intravenous immunoglobulin alone.

Germline V gene lookup returns CDR1 MNHNS and CDR2 SASEGT. The CDR3 has 15 residues. V lost 7 bases to trimming and J lost 4 bases, with 16 bases between them. TEMRA cells were FACS-enriched, while CD8+ and CD4+ T cells were negatively isolated. This clonotype is deemed medium-sized. RNA amounts of about 0.5 to 1 ug underwent reverse transcription with random hexamers. From the immunoSEQ multiplex PCR reads, TCRdb called clonotypes with MiXCR, one entry per CDR3 protein. The top ten hold approximately 0.41% of the sample, which has 70,000 to 100,000 distinct CDR3 sequences, roughly 96% seen once. The chain employs TRBV6-1 and TRBJ2-2; perhaps D is TRBD1 or TRBD2 (5 bases each). The sequence was obtained from a human donor with Susac syndrome. The material sequenced was CD8+ T cells from PBMCs. The CDR3 bases are TGTGCCAGCACCCCTGTTGGGGGTCGCACCGGGGAGCTGTTTTTT. It translates to CASTPVGGRTGELFF.